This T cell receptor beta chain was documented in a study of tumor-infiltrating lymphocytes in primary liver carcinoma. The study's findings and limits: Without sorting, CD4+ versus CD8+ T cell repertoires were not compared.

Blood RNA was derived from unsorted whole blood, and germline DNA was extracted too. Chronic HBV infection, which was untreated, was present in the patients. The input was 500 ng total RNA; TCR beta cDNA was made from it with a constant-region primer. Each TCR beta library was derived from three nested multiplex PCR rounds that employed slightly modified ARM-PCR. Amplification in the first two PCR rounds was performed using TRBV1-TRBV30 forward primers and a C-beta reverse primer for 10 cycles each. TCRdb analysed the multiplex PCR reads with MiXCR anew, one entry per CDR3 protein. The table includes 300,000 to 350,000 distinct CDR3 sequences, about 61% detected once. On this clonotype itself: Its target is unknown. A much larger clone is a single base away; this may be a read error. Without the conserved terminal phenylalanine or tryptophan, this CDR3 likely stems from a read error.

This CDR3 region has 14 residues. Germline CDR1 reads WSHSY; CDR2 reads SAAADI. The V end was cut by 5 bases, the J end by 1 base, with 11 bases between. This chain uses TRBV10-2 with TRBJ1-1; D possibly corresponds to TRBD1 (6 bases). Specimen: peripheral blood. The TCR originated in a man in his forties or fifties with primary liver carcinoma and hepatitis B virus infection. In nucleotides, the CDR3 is TGCGCCAGCAGTACACAGGGCTCGAACACTGAAGCTTTCCTT. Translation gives CASSTQGSNTEAFL.